This TCR beta chain was captured by sequencing in a study of T cells in tuberculosis. Study-level findings and limits: Classification accuracy was 75% to 90% (AUROC approximately 0.89) with the GMM-specific repertoire. Smaller distances to GMM-specific TCRs suggested their expansion in active tuberculosis.

The CDR3 is made up of 14 amino acids. Germline CDR1 and CDR2: SQVTM and ANQGSEA. Trimming removed 4 bases from V and 6 bases from J; junction bases left unmatched: 8. Comment on this clone: What it binds is unknown.

The repertoire was sequenced with immunoSEQ multiplex PCR; TCRdb's copy has only in-frame clones and lacks some. The sample consists of 30,000 to 35,000 clones, approximately 90% of them appearing once. The source material was PBMCs. The sequence came from a donor aged 10 to 29 with latent tuberculosis or without tuberculosis infection. The V gene is TRBV29-1, the J gene TRBJ2-5; 10 nucleotides match TRBD1. The DNA for the CDR3 is TGCAGCGTTGGGAGGGACAGGGGCGGAAAGACCCAGTACTTC. Translating it yields CSVGRDRGGKTQYF.